This T cell receptor (beta chain) was identified in a study of shared clonotypes between healthy human individuals. Repertoires were generated with immunoSEQ multiplex PCR, while TCRdb's copy carries only in-frame clones and drops some. The sample lists about 1 million clones; around three quarters were seen once. Concerning this clone: This sample includes further DNA sequences coding for the same CDR3.

Trimming stripped 3 bases from V and 7 bases from J, with 10 bases between. Per the germline V gene, CDR1 is LNHDA and CDR2 is SQIVND (reference sequence). This CDR3 is built from 13 residues. This clonotype was sampled from a man aged 18 to 35 in good health. Some clones in this sample may be carry-over from other donors' samples. The chain joins TRBV19 to TRBJ1-5; D gene unclear. Sequencing was done on a sample of memory CD4+ T cells from PBMCs. Regarding subset: CD45RA-negative fraction. CDR3 sequence (DNA): TGTGCCAGTAGTATCGGCAGAATCCAGCCCCAGCATTTT. This encodes CASSIGRIQPQHF.